The 29 T cell receptor beta chains presented below share a single source sample, sequenced in a study of a mutant IDH1 vaccine in newly diagnosed glioma. Specified time point: week 11, during vaccination. What each vaccine dose contained was 300 ug of mutant IDH1 20-mer peptide, accompanied by topical imiquimod. TCRdb's copy holds only in-frame clones and misses some; the assay was immunoSEQ multiplex PCR. The sample includes roughly 110,000 clones, 90% of them seen just once. Their antigens remain unidentified. The source material was PBMCs, sampled from a glioma patient whose treatment included an IDH1 peptide vaccine. Source of these receptors: a woman between 50 and 59 years old with glioma.

The chain recombines TRBV10-3 with TRBJ2-1; weak D call: TRBD2 (5 bases). The V end was cut by 0 bases, the J end by 6 bases, with 12 bases between. This CDR3 region has 15 residues. CDR1 and CDR2 from the germline V gene are ENHRY and SYGVKD. The CDR3 DNA sequence: TGTGCCATCAGTGAGTCGAGCGGAGGTGGCAATGAGCAGTTCTTC. This codes for CAISESSGGGNEQFF.

The J gene is TRBJ2-5, the V gene TRBV5-8, with D possibly TRBD1 on 6 matching bases. This CDR3 is 10 amino acids long. Trimming pared 7 bases from V and 9 bases from J, leaving 10 bases between. Germline V lookup: CDR1 SGHTS, CDR2 YDEGEE. Here the CDR3 reads CASPQGPQYF. The CDR3 DNA is TGTGCCAGCCCCCAGGGGCCCCAGTACTTC.

The chain combines TRBV27 with TRBJ2-1; D perhaps matches TRBD1 (6 bases). In germline, CDR1 is MNHEY, CDR2 SMNVEV (reference sequence). The V end lost 4 bases, the J end lost 3 bases, and 16 bases lay between the germline ends. The CDR3 has 16 residues. CDR3 nucleotides: TGTGCCAGCAGTTCCCGGACAGAAACTTTCTACAATGAGCAGTTCTTC. Translation: CASSSRTETFYNEQFF.

This clone has a single count. A junction end diverges from the germline sequence, so it may reflect a read error. CDR3 sequence reads: CASSLGQGTEQYF. The CDR3 DNA follows: TGTGCTAGCAGCTTAGGACAAGGGACCGAGCAGTACTTC. V and J are TRBV7-7 and TRBJ2-7; D assignment may be TRBD1 or TRBD2 (5 bases each). CDR3 length equals 13 residues. In germline, CDR1 is SSHAT, CDR2 FNYEAQ (reference sequence).

This chain connects TRBV5-1 to TRBJ2-2; TRBD2 matches 10 bases. V trimming: 4 bases; J trimming: 3 bases; junction bases outside the gene matches: 9. The CDR3 loop spans 17 amino acids. Looked up from germline, CDR1 is SGHRS and CDR2 is YFSETQ. CDR3 nucleotide sequence: TGCGCCAGCAGCCTCAGGCCTAGCGGGAGTGACACCGGGGAGCTGTTTTTT. This encodes CASSLRPSGSDTGELFF.

The J gene is TRBJ1-4, the V gene TRBV5-1; possibly TRBD1 for D (5 bases). This CDR3 spans 17 amino acids. The germline CDR1 and CDR2 sequences are SGHRS and YFSETQ. V lost 4 bases to trimming and J lost 0 bases, with 16 bases between them. DNA of the CDR3: TGCGCCAGCAGCAGGGAGGGACTCTCTGCAACTAATGAAAAACTGTTTTTT. Its translation is CASSREGLSATNEKLFF.

The J gene is TRBJ1-2, the V gene TRBV9, with TRBD1 as a possible D gene (5 bases). The ends were cut back, 4 bases at V and 5 bases at J, with 18 bases in the middle. This CDR3 is 15 amino acids long. Germline V gene lookup returns CDR1 SGDLS and CDR2 YYNGEE. The CDR3 DNA sequence: TGTGCCAGCAGCCCCCGTAGTGGGCAGGGATATGGCTACACCTTC. It translates to CASSPRSGQGYGYTF.

V usage is TRBV4-1 and J usage is TRBJ2-5, with a tentative D call TRBD2 (5 bases). Germline V gene data show CDR1 as MGHRA and CDR2 as YSYEKL. The CDR3 totals 13 residues. The V and J ends lost 4 bases and 5 bases respectively, with 11 bases between them. This CDR3 is CASSPGLAETQYF. CDR3 DNA sequence: TGCGCCAGCAGCCCAGGACTGGCGGAGACCCAGTACTTC.

The CDR3 DNA reads TGTGCCAGCAGTTTCCTTCCCGGGAACGGCGAGCAGTACTTC. Translating it yields CASSFLPGNGEQYF. The chain employs TRBV28 and TRBJ2-7, with a weak D call TRBD2 (5 bases). The germline CDR1 and CDR2 sequences are MDHEN and SYDVKM. Trimming shortened V by 3 bases and J by 6 bases, and 15 bases separated the two germline ends. This CDR3 has 14 residues. Combining the CDR3 with reference TRBV28 and TRBJ2-7 gives the whole variable domain DVKVTQSSRYLVKRTGEKVFLECVQDMDHENMFWYRQDPGLGLRLIYFSYDVKMKEKGDIPEGYSVSREKKERFSLILESASTNQTSMYLCASSFLPGNGEQYFGPGTRLTVT.

This clone was detected a few times. The chain couples TRBV9 to TRBJ2-7; possibly TRBD1 or TRBD2 for D (5 bases each). Germline V CDR1 and CDR2: SGDLS, YYNGEE. The CDR3 is 14 amino acids. V was pared by 3 bases and J by 6 bases, with 16 bases between. The CDR3 DNA is TGTGCCAGCAGCGCCTACCGGGACCCCGTCGAGCAGTACTTC. Residues: CASSAYRDPVEQYF.

CDR3 DNA: TGTGCCATCAGTGAGTTCGGGACAGGGGGCCGGAACACTGAAGCTTTCTTT. Amino acid sequence: CAISEFGTGGRNTEAFF. The gene calls are TRBV10-3 and TRBJ1-1, with TRBD1 matching over 12 bases. Unmatched junction bases numbered 4, after V lost 1 base and J lost 1 base. Germline values: CDR1 ENHRY, CDR2 SYGVKD. CDR3 length equals 17 residues.

The rearrangement joins TRBV10-2 to TRBJ2-7; D ambiguous. The CDR3 has 13 residues. The V gene's germline CDR1 is WSHSY and CDR2 SAAADI. The V and J ends lost 8 bases and 5 bases respectively, with 16 bases between them. As DNA, the CDR3 is TGCGCCAGCCGAGGACGGACGAGCCACGAGCAGTACTTC. Amino acids: CASRGRTSHEQYF.

The V gene is TRBV4-1, the J gene TRBJ1-6, with 7 positions matching TRBD1. With 0 bases clipped from V and 10 bases from J, the junction kept 6 bases outside the gene matches. Germline-derived CDR1 and CDR2 are MGHRA and YSYEKL. CDR3 length: 15 residues. The CDR3 sequence: CASSQDWTGYSPLHF. CDR3 in DNA: TGCGCCAGCAGCCAAGACTGGACAGGATACTCACCCCTCCACTTT.

The V gene is TRBV6-6, the J gene TRBJ2-7; 7 bases map to TRBD1. CDR1 and CDR2 (germline): MNHNY, SVGAGI (reference sequence). V lost 5 bases, J lost 3 bases, and 7 bases stayed unmatched. The CDR3 runs to 14 residues. CDR3 DNA: TGTGCCAGCAGTCCCCGACAGGGTCACTACGAGCAGTACTTC. It codes for CASSPRQGHYEQYF.

This clone has a single count. V and J are TRBV7-2 and TRBJ1-2; D is possibly TRBD1 (6 bases). V lost 3 bases and J lost 8, with 13 bases in between. Looked up from germline, CDR1 is SGHTA and CDR2 is FQGNSA. CDR3 length equals 13 residues. The CDR3 DNA is TGTGCCAGCAGCTTTGCCGGGACATACGGCTACACCTTC. It codes for CASSFAGTYGYTF.

The J gene is TRBJ1-6, the V gene TRBV4-1, with TRBD1 as a possible D gene (5 bases). The length of the CDR3 is 15 residues. V shed 4 bases and J shed 3 bases, with 10 bases lying between them. The germline V gene encodes CDR1 MGHRA and CDR2 YSYEKL. In DNA form, the CDR3 reads TGCGCCAGCAGCCCCGCGACAGTCTATAATTCACCCCTCCACTTT. As protein: CASSPATVYNSPLHF.

This clone has only one observation. V is TRBV29-1 and J is TRBJ2-7; a possible D gene is TRBD1 (5 bases). The germline V gene encodes CDR1 SQVTM and CDR2 ANQGSEA. The CDR3 loop spans 12 amino acids. Trimming left V 4 bases short and J 6 bases short, with 13 bases between. The CDR3 loop is CSVVLSTGEQYF. Here the CDR3 DNA reads TGCAGCGTTGTGCTGAGTACAGGCGAGCAGTACTTC.

The gene calls are TRBV28 and TRBJ1-2; D remains unclear. The CDR3 runs 14 residues. The germline V gene has CDR1 MDHEN and CDR2 SYDVKM. Trimming stripped 2 bases from V and 4 bases from J, with 11 bases between. The DNA of the CDR3 is TGTGCCAGCAGTTTACCCCGAGGGTTCTATGGCTACACCTTC. It yields the protein CASSLPRGFYGYTF.

The chain has TRBV21-1 and TRBJ2-7. TRBV21-1 is deemed a pseudogene. The CDR3 contains 15 residues. DNA for the CDR3: TGTGCCAGCAGCCCAGGGGGGGGCCGCACCTACGAGCAGTACTTC. Protein sequence: CASSPGGGRTYEQYF.

This chain links TRBV6-1 with TRBJ1-6, with D hard to call. This CDR3 has 14 residues. Germline loops: CDR1 MNHNS, CDR2 SASEGT. V was pared by 4 bases and J by 6 bases, with 10 bases between. The CDR3 coding sequence is TGTGCCAGCAGTGCGTCAACTGCTAATTCACCCCTCCACTTT. Encoded protein: CASSASTANSPLHF.

V gene TRBV18 combines with J gene TRBJ1-5, with D possibly matching TRBD1 (6 bases). V was shortened by 8 bases and J by 4 bases, with 12 bases between the two germline ends. Germline CDR1 KGHSH, CDR2 LQKENI. CDR3 length equals 13 residues. The CDR3 region has the DNA TGTGCCAGCCAACAGGGAAAAAATCAGCCCCAGCATTTT. It yields the protein CASQQGKNQPQHF.

The chain carries TRBV7-3 and TRBJ2-5; D may be TRBD2 (6 bases). Deletions cut 1 base from V and 1 base from J, with 7 bases between. The CDR3 contains 14 residues. The germline CDR1 and CDR2 sequences are SGHTA and FQGTGA. The CDR3 nucleotides read TGTGCCAGCAGCTTAAGCGGGGCCCAAGAGACCCAGTACTTC. This sequence encodes CASSLSGAQETQYF.

The gene calls are TRBV7-9 and TRBJ1-5; 8 nucleotides match TRBD1. V lost 1 base, J lost 6 bases, and 8 bases stayed unmatched. There are 16 residues in the CDR3. Germline V gene lookup returns CDR1 SEHNR and CDR2 FQNEAQ (reference sequence). DNA for the CDR3: TGTGCCAGCAGCTTAGTTGGACAGGGTTTCGCTCAGCCCCAGCATTTT. Amino acid sequence: CASSLVGQGFAQPQHF.

V gene TRBV30 combines with J gene TRBJ2-7; tentative D call: TRBD1 (6 bases). Germline V CDR1 and CDR2: GTSNPN, SVGIG (reference sequence). This CDR3 is 13 amino acids long. Trimming took 7 bases from V and 5 from J, leaving 18 bases between them. As DNA, the CDR3 is TGTGCCTCGGGACACGCGAACGGGGACGAGCAGTACTTC. Amino acids: CASGHANGDEQYF.

CDR3 protein: CASSTALGTTNEKLFF. As DNA, the CDR3 is TGTGCCAGTAGTACTGCGCTGGGTACAACTAATGAAAAACTGTTTTTT. The J gene is TRBJ1-4, the V gene TRBV19; no reliable D call. V was shortened by 4 bases and J by 0 bases, with 12 bases between the two germline ends. Germline values: CDR1 LNHDA, CDR2 SQIVND (reference sequence). This CDR3 is built from 16 residues. The variable domain in full, with the rest retrieved from reference TRBV19 and TRBJ1-4, is DGGITQSPKYLFRKEGQNVTLSCEQNLNHDAMYWYRQDPGQGLRLIYYSQIVNDFQKGDIAEGYSVSREKKESFPLTVTSAQKNPTAFYLCASSTALGTTNEKLFFGSGTQLSVL.

Note on this clone: As the CDR3 is not closed by the conserved phenylalanine or tryptophan, this likely results from a read error. The V gene is TRBV30, the J gene TRBJ1-1, with 9 positions matching TRBD1. Germline V gene sequence: CDR1 GTSNPN, CDR2 SVGIG (reference sequence). This CDR3 comprises 16 residues. Trimming removed 4 bases from V and 10 bases from J; junction bases left unmatched: 19. CDR3 sequence (DNA): TGTGCCTGGATCCTGGCTCCCCCGCTCGGGACAGGGAGAGCTTTCCTT. Translated, it gives CAWILAPPLGTGRAFL.

The chain recombines TRBV28 with TRBJ2-3; 8 bases agree with TRBD1. Looked up from germline, CDR1 is MDHEN and CDR2 is SYDVKM. This CDR3 is built from 16 residues. Trimming cost V 5 bases and J 2 bases; bases outside gene matches: 9. Written as DNA, the CDR3 is TGTGCCAGCAGTCGAAGGGGGACAGGCCACACAGATACGCAGTATTTT. Its protein is CASSRRGTGHTDTQYF.

The rearrangement uses TRBV28 and TRBJ2-2; D not certain. CDR1 and CDR2 (germline): MDHEN, SYDVKM. This CDR3 spans 13 amino acids. Trimming stripped 7 bases from V and 0 bases from J, with 6 bases between. The CDR3 nucleotides are TGTGCCAGCACCTCATCGAACACCGGGGAGCTGTTTTTT. It is translated as CASTSSNTGELFF.

The chain employs TRBV5-1 and TRBJ2-1, with a tentative D call TRBD2 (6 bases). Germline CDR1 reads SGHRS; CDR2 reads YFSETQ. The length of the CDR3 is 17 residues. V was trimmed by 0 bases and J by 2 bases, leaving 15 bases between them. CDR3 in amino acids: CASSLGLSGAPYNEQFF. For the CDR3, the DNA is TGCGCCAGCAGCTTGGGTCTGTCGGGAGCGCCCTACAATGAGCAGTTCTTC.